This T cell receptor beta chain was identified in a study of blood T cell repertoires in COVID-19. Germline loops: CDR1 LNHDA, CDR2 SQIVND (reference sequence). CDR3 size: 13 residues. Unmatched junction bases numbered 6, after V lost 7 bases and J lost 5 bases. Profiled with immunoSEQ multiplex PCR; TCRdb holds only in-frame clones, not every one. The table lists 150,000 or so clones, approximately 80% of them singletons. The sample was peripheral blood. The chain carries TRBV19 and TRBJ1-2, with TRBD1 matching 8 bases. This clonotype was obtained from a human donor in a cohort sampled during active COVID-19. The CDR3 sequence is CASTPGQEYGYTF. The CDR3 DNA follows: TGTGCCAGTACTCCGGGACAGGAGTATGGCTACACCTTC.